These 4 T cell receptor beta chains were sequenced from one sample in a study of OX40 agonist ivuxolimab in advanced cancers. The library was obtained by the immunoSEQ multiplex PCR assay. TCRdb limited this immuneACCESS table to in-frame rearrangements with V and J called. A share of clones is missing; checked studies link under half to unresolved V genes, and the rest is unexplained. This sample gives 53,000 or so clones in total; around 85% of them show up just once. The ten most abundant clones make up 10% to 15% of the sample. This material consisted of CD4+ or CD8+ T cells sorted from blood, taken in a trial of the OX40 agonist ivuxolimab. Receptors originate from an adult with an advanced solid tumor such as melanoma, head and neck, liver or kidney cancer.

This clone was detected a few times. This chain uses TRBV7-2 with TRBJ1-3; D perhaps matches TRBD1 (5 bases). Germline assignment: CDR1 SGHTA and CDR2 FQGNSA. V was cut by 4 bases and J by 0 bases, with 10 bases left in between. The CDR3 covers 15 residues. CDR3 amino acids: CASSSRVSSGNTIYF. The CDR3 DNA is TGTGCCAGCAGCTCCAGGGTCTCCTCTGGAAACACCATATATTTT.

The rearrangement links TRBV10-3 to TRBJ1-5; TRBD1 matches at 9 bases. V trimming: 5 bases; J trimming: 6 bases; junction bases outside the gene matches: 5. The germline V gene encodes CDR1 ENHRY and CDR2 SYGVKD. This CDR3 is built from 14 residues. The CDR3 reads CAISSGTGFQPQHF. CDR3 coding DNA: TGTGCCATCAGTTCCGGGACAGGGTTTCAGCCCCAGCATTTT.

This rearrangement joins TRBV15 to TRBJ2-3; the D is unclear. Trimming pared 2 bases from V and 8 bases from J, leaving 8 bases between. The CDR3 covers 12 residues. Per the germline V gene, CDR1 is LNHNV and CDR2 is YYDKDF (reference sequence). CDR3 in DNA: TGTGCCACCAGCAGACTGCCTGGTACGCAGTATTTT. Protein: CATSRLPGTQYF. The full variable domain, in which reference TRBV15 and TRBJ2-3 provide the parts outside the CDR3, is DAMVIQNPRYQVTQFGKPVTLSCSQTLNHNVMYWYQQKSSQAPKLLFHYYDKDFNNEADTPDNFQSRRPNTSFCFLDIRSPGLGDTAMYLCATSRLPGTQYFGPGTRLTVL.

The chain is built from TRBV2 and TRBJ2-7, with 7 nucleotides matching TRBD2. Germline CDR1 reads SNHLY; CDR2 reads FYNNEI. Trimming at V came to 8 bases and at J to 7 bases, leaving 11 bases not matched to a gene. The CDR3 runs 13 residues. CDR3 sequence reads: CASGDYNVGEQYF. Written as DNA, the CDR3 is TGTGCCAGCGGGGACTACAATGTAGGAGAGCAGTACTTC.